The text below deals with one T cell receptor beta chain. What it recognizes is unknown. This sample stems from a study of OX40 agonist ivuxolimab in advanced cancers. Study summary: The study enrolled dose-escalation patients with hepatocellular carcinoma, melanoma, renal cell or head and neck cancer. Study-wide results and limits: More expanded clones were found, on average, in CD8+ than in CD4+ T cells.

The data were produced by immunoSEQ multiplex PCR, yet TCRdb's version contains in-frame clones alone and is incomplete. The sample holds over 75,000 clones, approximately 87% seen once. The V gene lost 10 bases and the J gene lost 0 bases, with 9 bases spanning the gap. CDR3 length equals 13 residues. Germline CDR1 reads SEHNR; CDR2 reads FQNEAQ (reference sequence). Here the sequenced sample was CD4+ or CD8+ T cells sorted from blood, taken in a trial of the OX40 agonist ivuxolimab. The genes are TRBV7-9 and TRBJ2-2, with D hard to call. The source of this sequence is an adult with an advanced solid tumor such as melanoma, head and neck, liver or kidney cancer. CDR3 loop: CATVGSNTGELFF. In DNA form, the CDR3 reads TGTGCCACCGTGGGGTCGAACACCGGGGAGCTGTTTTTT. Full variable domain (outside the CDR3, taken from reference TRBV7-9 and TRBJ2-2): DTGVSQNPRHKITKRGQNVTFRCDPISEHNRLYWYRQTLGQGPEFLTYFQNEAQLEKSRLLSDRFSAERPKGSFSTLEIQRTEQGDSAMYLCATVGSNTGELFFGEGSRLTVL.